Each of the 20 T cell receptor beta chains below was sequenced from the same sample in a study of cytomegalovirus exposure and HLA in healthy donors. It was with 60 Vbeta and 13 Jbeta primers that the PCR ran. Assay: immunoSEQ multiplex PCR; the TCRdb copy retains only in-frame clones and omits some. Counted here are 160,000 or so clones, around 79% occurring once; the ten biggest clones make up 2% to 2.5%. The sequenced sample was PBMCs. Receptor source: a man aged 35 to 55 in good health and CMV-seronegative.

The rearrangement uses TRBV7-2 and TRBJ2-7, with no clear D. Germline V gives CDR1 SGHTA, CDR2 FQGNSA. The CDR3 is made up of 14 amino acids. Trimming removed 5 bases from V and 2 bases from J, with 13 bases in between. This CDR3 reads CASSPHGGPYEQYF. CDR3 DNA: TGTGCCAGCAGCCCCCATGGCGGCCCCTACGAGCAGTACTTC.

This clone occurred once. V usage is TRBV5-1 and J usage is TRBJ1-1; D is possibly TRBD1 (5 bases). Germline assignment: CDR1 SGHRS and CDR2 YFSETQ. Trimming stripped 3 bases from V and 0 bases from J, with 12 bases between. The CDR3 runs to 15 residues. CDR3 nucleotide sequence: TGCGCCAGCAGCTCGGCTAGGGGTCTGAACACTGAAGCTTTCTTT. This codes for CASSSARGLNTEAFF.

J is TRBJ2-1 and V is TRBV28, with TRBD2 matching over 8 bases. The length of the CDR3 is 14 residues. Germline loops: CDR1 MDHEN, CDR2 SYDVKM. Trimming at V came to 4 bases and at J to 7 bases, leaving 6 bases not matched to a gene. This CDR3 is CASSSFSGKNEQFF. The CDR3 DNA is TGTGCCAGCAGTTCCTTTAGCGGGAAAAATGAGCAGTTCTTC.

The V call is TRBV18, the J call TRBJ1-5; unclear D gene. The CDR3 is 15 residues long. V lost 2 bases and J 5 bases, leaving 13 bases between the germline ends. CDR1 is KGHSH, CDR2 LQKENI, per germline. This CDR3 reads CASSPGPRRDQPQHF. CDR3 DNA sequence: TGTGCCAGCTCACCAGGGCCCAGGCGGGATCAGCCCCAGCATTTT.

The CDR3 region has the DNA TGTGCCACCAGCAGAGATCCCTCCAGCGGCAATCAGCCCCAGCATTTT. Its translation is CATSRDPSSGNQPQHF. The rearrangement links TRBV15 to TRBJ1-5, with unresolved D. V gave up 0 bases and J gave up 2 bases, with 11 bases separating them. The CDR3 spans 16 residues. Germline V gene sequence: CDR1 LNHNV, CDR2 YYDKDF (reference sequence).

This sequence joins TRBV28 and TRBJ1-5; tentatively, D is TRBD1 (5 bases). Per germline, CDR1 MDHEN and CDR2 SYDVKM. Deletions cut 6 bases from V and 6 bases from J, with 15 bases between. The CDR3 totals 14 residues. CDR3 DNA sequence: TGTGCCAGCAGGCGGGGGGGGATGGCTCAGCCCCAGCATTTT. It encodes CASRRGGMAQPQHF.

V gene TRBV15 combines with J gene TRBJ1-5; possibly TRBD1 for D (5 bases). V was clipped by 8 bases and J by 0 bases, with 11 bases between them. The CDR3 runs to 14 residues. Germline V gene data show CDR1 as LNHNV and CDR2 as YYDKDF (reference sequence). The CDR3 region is CATGAGGSNQPQHF. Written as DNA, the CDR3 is TGTGCCACCGGGGCTGGCGGTAGCAATCAGCCCCAGCATTTT.

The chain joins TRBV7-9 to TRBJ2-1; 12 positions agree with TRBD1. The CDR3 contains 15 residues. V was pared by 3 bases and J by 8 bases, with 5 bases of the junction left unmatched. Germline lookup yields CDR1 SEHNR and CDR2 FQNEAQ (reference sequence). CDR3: CASSLAGTGGYEQFF. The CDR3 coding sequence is TGTGCCAGCAGCTTGGCCGGGACAGGGGGCTATGAGCAGTTCTTC.

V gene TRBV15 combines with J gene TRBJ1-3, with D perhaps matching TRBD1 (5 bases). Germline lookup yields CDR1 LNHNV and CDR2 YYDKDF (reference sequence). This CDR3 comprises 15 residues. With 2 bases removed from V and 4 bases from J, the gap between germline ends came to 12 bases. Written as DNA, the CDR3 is TGTGCCACCAGCAGACAAACAGGTCTCGGAAACACCATATATTTT. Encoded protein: CATSRQTGLGNTIYF.

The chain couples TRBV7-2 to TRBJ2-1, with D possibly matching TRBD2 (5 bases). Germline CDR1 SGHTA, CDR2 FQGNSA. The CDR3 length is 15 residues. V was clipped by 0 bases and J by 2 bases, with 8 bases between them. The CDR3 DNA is TGTGCCAGCAGCTTAGCGGGAGCAGCCTACAATGAGCAGTTCTTC. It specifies CASSLAGAAYNEQFF.

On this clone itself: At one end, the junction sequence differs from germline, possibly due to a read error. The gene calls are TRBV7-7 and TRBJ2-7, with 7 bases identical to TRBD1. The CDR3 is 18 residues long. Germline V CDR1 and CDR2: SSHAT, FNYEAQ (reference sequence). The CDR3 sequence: CASSLAIISPDRAYEQYF. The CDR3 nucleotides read TGTGCTAGCAGCTTAGCGATTATCTCCCCAGACAGGGCCTACGAGCAGTACTTC. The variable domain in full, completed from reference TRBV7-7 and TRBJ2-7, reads GAGVSQSPRYKVTKRGQDVTLRCDPISSHATLYWYQQALGQGPEFLTYFNYEAQPDKSGLPSDRFSAERPEGSISTLTIQRTEQRDSAMYRCASSLAIISPDRAYEQYFGPGTRLTVT.

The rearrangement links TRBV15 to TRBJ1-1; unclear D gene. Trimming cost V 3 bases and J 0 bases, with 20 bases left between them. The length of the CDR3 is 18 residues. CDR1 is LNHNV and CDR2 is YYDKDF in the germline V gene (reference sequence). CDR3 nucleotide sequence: TGTGCCACCAGCAGGGAGGTCGCGGGGAATGTGTTGAACACTGAAGCTTTCTTT. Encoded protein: CATSREVAGNVLNTEAFF.

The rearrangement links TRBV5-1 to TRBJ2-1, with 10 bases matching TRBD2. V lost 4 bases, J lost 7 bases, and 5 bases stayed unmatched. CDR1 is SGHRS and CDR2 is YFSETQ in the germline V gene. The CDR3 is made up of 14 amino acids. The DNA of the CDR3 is TGCGCCAGCAGCGGGCTAGCGGGAGTGAATGAGCAGTTCTTC. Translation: CASSGLAGVNEQFF.

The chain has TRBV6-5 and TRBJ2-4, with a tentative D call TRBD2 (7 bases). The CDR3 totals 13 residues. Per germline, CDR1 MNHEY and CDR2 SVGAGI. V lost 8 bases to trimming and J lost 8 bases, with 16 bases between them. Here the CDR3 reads CASARGRGDIQYF. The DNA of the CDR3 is TGTGCCAGCGCCCGAGGGAGGGGGGACATTCAGTACTTC.

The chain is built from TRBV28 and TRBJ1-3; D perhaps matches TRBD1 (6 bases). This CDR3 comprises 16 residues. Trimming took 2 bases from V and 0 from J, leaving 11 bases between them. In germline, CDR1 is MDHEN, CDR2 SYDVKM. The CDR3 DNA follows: TGTGCCAGCAGTTTAATCCAGGGGCCCTCTGGAAACACCATATATTTT. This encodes CASSLIQGPSGNTIYF.

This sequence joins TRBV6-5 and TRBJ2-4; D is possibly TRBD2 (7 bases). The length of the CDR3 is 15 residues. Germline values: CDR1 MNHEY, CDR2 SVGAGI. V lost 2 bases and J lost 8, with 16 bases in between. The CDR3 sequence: CASSYGGAGRDIQYF. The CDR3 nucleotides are TGTGCCAGCAGTTACGGGGGGGCGGGCAGGGACATTCAGTACTTC.

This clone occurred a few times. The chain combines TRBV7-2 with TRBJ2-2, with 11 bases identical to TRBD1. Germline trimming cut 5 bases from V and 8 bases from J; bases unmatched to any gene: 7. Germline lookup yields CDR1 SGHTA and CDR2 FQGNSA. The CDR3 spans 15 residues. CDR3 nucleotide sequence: TGTGCCAGCAGCCCGGGACAGGGGGAGGCTGGGGAGCTGTTTTTT. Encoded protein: CASSPGQGEAGELFF.

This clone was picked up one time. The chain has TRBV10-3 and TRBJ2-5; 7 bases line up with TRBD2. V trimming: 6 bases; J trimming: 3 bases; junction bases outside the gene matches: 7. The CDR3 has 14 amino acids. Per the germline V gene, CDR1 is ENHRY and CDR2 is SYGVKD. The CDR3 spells CAISILATKETQYF. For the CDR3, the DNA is TGTGCCATCAGCATACTAGCGACCAAAGAGACCCAGTACTTC.

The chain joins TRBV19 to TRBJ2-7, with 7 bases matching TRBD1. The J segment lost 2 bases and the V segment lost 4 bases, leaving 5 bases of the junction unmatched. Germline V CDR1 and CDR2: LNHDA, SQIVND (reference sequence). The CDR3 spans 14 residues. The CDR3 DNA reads TGTGCCAGTAGTAAACCGGGACAGACCTACGAGCAGTACTTC. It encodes CASSKPGQTYEQYF.

The CDR3: CASAVDIGELFF. CDR3 in DNA: TGTGCTAGTGCTGTCGACATCGGGGAGCTGTTTTTT. The chain is built from TRBV12-5 and TRBJ2-2; no definite D call. The germline CDR1 and CDR2 sequences are LGHNT and FRNRAP. The CDR3 totals 12 residues. The V gene lost 7 bases and the J gene lost 7 bases, with 10 bases spanning the gap.